This TCR beta chain was recorded in a study of T cell responses to AZD1222 COVID-19 vaccine. Turning to this clone: No antigen is known for it.

This CDR3 contains 14 residues. V lost 5 bases and J lost 4; bases outside the gene matches: 6. Germline CDR1 is SNHLY and CDR2 is FYNNEI. Whole-study results and caveats: Repertoires in all cases were sampled only once the peak T cell response had passed. A mostly white British donor set with more females was recruited, and clonal diversity was possibly underestimated.

The table came from immunoSEQ multiplex PCR; TCRdb's copy has only in-frame clones and leaves some out. The sample has 80,000 to 130,000 clones; about 83% are singletons. This receptor was obtained from an adult in good health. The sequencing here drew on peripheral blood, taken on day 0 of AZD1222 vaccination. The genes are TRBV2 and TRBJ1-2; the match to TRBD1 covers 8 bases. The CDR3 nucleotides are TGTGCCAGCAGTTTGGACAGGGTGGGCTATGGCTACACCTTC. Residues: CASSLDRVGYGYTF.